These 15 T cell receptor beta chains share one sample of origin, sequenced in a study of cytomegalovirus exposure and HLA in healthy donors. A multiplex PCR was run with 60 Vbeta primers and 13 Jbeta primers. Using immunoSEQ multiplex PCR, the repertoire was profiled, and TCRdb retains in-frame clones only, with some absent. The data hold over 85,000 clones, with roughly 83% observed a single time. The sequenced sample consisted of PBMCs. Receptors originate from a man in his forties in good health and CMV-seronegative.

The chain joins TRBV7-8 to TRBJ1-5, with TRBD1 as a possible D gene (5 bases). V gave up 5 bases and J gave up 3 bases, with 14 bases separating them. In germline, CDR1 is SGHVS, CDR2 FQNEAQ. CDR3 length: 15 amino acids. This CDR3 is CASSPLGGYNQPQHF. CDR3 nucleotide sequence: TGTGCCAGCAGCCCACTTGGGGGGTACAATCAGCCCCAGCATTTT.

The CDR3 region has the DNA TGCGCCAGCAGCCGGGCAGATAACTATGGCTACACCTTC. This translates into CASSRADNYGYTF. This chain connects TRBV4-3 to TRBJ1-2; D ambiguous. Germline V gene sequence: CDR1 LGHNA, CDR2 YSLEER. V was pared by 4 bases and J by 1 base, with 7 bases between. The CDR3 is 13 residues long.

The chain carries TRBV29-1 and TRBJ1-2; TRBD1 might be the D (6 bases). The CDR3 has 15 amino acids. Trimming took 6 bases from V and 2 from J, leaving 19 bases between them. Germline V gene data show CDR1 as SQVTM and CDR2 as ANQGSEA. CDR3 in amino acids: CSVFGSNRANYGYTF. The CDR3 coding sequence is TGCAGCGTCTTTGGCTCCAACAGGGCCAACTATGGCTACACCTTC.

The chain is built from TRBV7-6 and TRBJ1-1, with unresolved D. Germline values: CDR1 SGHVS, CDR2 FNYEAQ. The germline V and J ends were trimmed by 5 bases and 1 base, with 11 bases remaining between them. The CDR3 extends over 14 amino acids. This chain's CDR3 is CASSPKSRNTEAFF. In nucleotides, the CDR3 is TGTGCCAGCAGCCCCAAGTCGAGGAACACTGAAGCTTTCTTT.

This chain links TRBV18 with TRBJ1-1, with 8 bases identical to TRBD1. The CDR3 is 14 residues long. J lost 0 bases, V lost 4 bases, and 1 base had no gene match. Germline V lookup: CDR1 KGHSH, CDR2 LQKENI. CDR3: CASSRTGMNTEAFF. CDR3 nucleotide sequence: TGTGCCAGCTCACGGACAGGGATGAACACTGAAGCTTTCTTT. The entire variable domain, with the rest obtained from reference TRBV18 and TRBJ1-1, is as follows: NAGVMQNPRHLVRRRGQEARLRCSPMKGHSHVYWYRQLPEEGLKFMVYLQKENIIDESGMPKERFSAEFPKEGPSILRIQQVVRGDSAAYFCASSRTGMNTEAFFGQGTRLTVV.

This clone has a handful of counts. Here the CDR3 reads CASSRASSGNTIYF. CDR3 in DNA: TGTGCCAGCAGCCGCGCGAGCTCTGGAAACACCATATATTTT. This chain links TRBV7-2 with TRBJ1-3; D gene unclear. This CDR3 has 14 residues. Germline V gene sequence: CDR1 SGHTA, CDR2 FQGNSA. V dropped 5 bases and J dropped 0 bases, with 8 bases sitting between them.

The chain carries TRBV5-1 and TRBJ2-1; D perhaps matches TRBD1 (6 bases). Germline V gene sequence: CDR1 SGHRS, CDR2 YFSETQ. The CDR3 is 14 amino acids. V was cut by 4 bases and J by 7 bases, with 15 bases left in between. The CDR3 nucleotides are TGCGCCAGCAGCCCCTGGACAGACAATAATGAGCAGTTCTTC. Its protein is CASSPWTDNNEQFF.

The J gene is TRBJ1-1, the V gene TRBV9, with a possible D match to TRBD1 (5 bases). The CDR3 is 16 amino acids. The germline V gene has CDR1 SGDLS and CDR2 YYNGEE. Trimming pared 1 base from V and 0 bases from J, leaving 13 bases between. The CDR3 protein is CASSVRGDPMNTEAFF. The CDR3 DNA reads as TGTGCCAGCAGCGTAAGGGGTGACCCGATGAACACTGAAGCTTTCTTT.

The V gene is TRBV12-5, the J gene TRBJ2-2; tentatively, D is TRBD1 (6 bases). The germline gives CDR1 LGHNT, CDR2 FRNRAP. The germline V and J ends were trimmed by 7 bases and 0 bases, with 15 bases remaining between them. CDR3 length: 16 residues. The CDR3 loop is CASALGAVANTGELFF. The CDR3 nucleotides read TGTGCTAGTGCCCTGGGGGCAGTCGCGAACACCGGGGAGCTGTTTTTT.

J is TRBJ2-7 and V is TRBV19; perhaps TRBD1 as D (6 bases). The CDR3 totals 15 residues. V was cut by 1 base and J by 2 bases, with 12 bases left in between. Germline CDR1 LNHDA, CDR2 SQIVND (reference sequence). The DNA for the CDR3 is TGTGCCAGTAGTATAGTAGGACAGCCCCCCTACGAGCAGTACTTC. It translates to CASSIVGQPPYEQYF.

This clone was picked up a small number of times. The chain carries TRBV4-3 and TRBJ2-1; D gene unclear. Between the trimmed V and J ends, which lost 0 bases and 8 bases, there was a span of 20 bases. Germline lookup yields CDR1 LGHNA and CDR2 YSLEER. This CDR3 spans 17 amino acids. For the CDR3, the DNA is TGCGCCAGCAGCCAAGATCGATCACTGAGCTCAACCCATGAGCAGTTCTTC. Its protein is CASSQDRSLSSTHEQFF.

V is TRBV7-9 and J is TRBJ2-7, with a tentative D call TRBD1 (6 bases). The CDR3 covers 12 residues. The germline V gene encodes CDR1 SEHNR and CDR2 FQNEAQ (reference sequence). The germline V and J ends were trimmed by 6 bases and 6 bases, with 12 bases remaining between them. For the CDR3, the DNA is TGTGCCAGCAGACACATCAGGGGCGAGCAGTACTTC. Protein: CASRHIRGEQYF. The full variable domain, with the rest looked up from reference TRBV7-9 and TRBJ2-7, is DTGVSQNPRHKITKRGQNVTFRCDPISEHNRLYWYRQTLGQGPEFLTYFQNEAQLEKSRLLSDRFSAERPKGSFSTLEIQRTEQGDSAMYLCASRHIRGEQYFGPGTRLTVT.

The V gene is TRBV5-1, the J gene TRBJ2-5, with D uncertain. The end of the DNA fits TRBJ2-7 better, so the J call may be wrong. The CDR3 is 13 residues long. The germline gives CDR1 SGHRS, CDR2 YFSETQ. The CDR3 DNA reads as TGCGCCAGCAGCTTAAATGGTTTTTACGAGCAGTACTTC. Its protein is CASSLNGFYEQYF.

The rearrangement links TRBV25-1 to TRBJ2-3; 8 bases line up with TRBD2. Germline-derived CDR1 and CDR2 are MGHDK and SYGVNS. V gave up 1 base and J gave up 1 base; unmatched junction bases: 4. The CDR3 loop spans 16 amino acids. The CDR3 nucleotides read TGTGCCAGCAGTGAATTCGGGGGGGGCCGCACAGATACGCAGTATTTT. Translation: CASSEFGGGRTDTQYF.

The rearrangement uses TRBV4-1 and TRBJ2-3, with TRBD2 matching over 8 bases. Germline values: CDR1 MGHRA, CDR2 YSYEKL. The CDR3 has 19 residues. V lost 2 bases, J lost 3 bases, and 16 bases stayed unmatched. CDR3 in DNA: TGCGCCAGCAGCCAAAGGCTAGCGGGTTGGTATGAGCGGACAGATACGCAGTATTTT. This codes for CASSQRLAGWYERTDTQYF.